A selection of T cell receptor beta chains follows, all from one sample in a study of T cells in Graves' hyperthyroidism and ophthalmopathy. MiXCR, run by TCRdb on the multiplex PCR reads, gives a single entry per CDR3 protein. This table holds hundreds of thousands of distinct CDR3 sequences, 14% to 15% found once. The sequenced material came from blood. The receptor set was obtained from a woman between 40 and 50 years old with Graves' ophthalmopathy. The CDR3 runs from the conserved cysteine through the conserved F or W. D genes are given only for firm matches. Expanded clones get a size class; other rows say once, few or many, or leave the size out.

V gene	clone size	J gene	D gene	CDR3 DNA	CDR3 protein
TRBV6-1	many	TRBJ1-2	TRBD1	TGTGCCAGCACCGGACAGGTCAGGGATGGCTACACCTTC	CASTGQVRDGYTF
TRBV4-1	few	TRBJ1-1	.	TGCGCCAGCAGCCAACCCCCTTCGGGGGATTTTCGGGGAGCTTTCTTT	CASSQPPSGDFRGAFF
TRBV7-9	many	TRBJ1-2	.	TGTGCCAGCAGCCCAGCGGAGGGTGGCTACACCTTC	CASSPAEGGYTF
TRBV19	few	TRBJ1-5	.	TGTGCCAGTAGTATAGGGGCGGGGATGAATAATCAGCCCCAGCATTTT	CASSIGAGMNNQPQHF
TRBV19	many	TRBJ1-1	.	TGTGCCAGTAGTATTCCCCTCGCGGCAAGCGCTGAAGCTTTCTTT	CASSIPLAASAEAFF
TRBV12-3/TRBV12-4	many	TRBJ2-7	TRBD2	TGTGCCAGCAGCCCAGGACTAGAGGTCTCCGAGCAGTACTTC	CASSPGLEVSEQYF
TRBV6-2/TRBV6-3	many	TRBJ1-1	TRBD1	TGTGCCAGCAGTTACTGGACAGGGGAGGACACTGAAGCTTTCTTT	CASSYWTGEDTEAFF
TRBV6-1	.	TRBJ2-5	TRBD1	TGTGCCAGCAGCGCTGCTGGGACAGACTTAGGGACCCAGTACTTC	CASSAAGTDLGTQYF
TRBV6-1	.	TRBJ2-7	.	TGTGCCAGCAGTGCCGCCGGGCGTGGGACCTACGAGCAGTACTTC	CASSAAGRGTYEQYF
TRBV12-3/TRBV12-4	many	TRBJ2-2	.	TGTGCCAGCATTCTAGGAGGTATCCTCACCGGGGAGCTGTTTTTT	CASILGGILTGELFF
TRBV20-1	many	TRBJ1-1	TRBD1	TGCAGTGCTAGGAAAATCGGACAGGGCAACACTGAAGCTTTCTTT	CSARKIGQGNTEAFF
TRBV5-1	few	TRBJ2-3	TRBD2	TGCGCCAGCAGCTTATTAGGGGGACTAGCGGGGACTACAGATACGCAGTATTTT	CASSLLGGLAGTTDTQYF
TRBV4-2	many	TRBJ2-5	TRBD2	TGTGCCAGCAGCCATGGGGCGGCTAGCGGGAGTCAGGAGACCCAGTACTTC	CASSHGAASGSQETQYF
TRBV12-3/TRBV12-4	many	TRBJ1-3	.	TGTGCCAGCAGTTACAACTCTGGAAACACCATATATTTT	CASSYNSGNTIYF
TRBV6-1	.	TRBJ1-1	TRBD1	TGTGCCAGCAAAAAACAAGGGGGCGTCGGCACTGAAGCTTTCTTT	CASKKQGGVGTEAFF
TRBV6-2/TRBV6-3	.	TRBJ2-7	.	TGTGCCAGCAGTTACAGGGGGAGCGGTTACGAGCAGTACTTC	CASSYRGSGYEQYF
TRBV30	many	TRBJ1-1	.	TGTGCCTGGAATTTGGGGGCGAAGATTGAAGCTTTCTTT	CAWNLGAKIEAFF
TRBV12-3/TRBV12-4	many	TRBJ2-2	.	TGTGCCAGCAGTTCTTGGATATCCGCCGGGGAGCTGTTTTTT	CASSSWISAGELFF
TRBV10-1	many	TRBJ2-7	.	TGCGCCAGCAGCTTCTTGACCCGCCCTTTCTACGAGCAGTACTTC	CASSFLTRPFYEQYF
TRBV7-3	many	TRBJ1-2	TRBD1	TGTGCCAGCAGCCCGGTTCCTCTCGGACAGGGGTGGCATGGCTACACCTTC	CASSPVPLGQGWHGYTF
TRBV5-1	.	TRBJ2-3	.	TGCGCCAGCAGCTTAGGCCCGGTTAGAACAGATACGCAGTATTTT	CASSLGPVRTDTQYF
TRBV12-3/TRBV12-4	many	TRBJ2-7	.	TGTGCCAGCAGTTTCGGATCGATCGGGGGAGACTTC	CASSFGSIGGDF
TRBV2	many	TRBJ1-2	TRBD1	TGTGCCAGCAGGGGACAGGGGAACGACTATGGCTACACCTTC	CASRGQGNDYGYTF
TRBV6-1	many	TRBJ2-7	.	TGTGCCAGCAGATCAGGGGGGGCCACCTACGAGCAGTACTTC	CASRSGGATYEQYF
TRBV10-3	many	TRBJ2-2	.	TGTGCCATATTTGCTTCGAACACCGGGGAGCTGTTTTTT	CAIFASNTGELFF
TRBV27	.	TRBJ1-2	TRBD1	TGTGCCAGCAGTTTGTCAACAGGGGTGGACTATGGCTACACCTTC	CASSLSTGVDYGYTF
TRBV4-2	many	TRBJ2-5	.	TGTGCCAGCAGCCAAGATCAACTAGTAACCCAGTACTTC	CASSQDQLVTQYF
TRBV11-2	many	TRBJ2-7	.	TGTGCCAGCAGCTTAGAGGGGGCAGGCGAGCAGTACTTC	CASSLEGAGEQYF
TRBV6-1	.	TRBJ1-1	TRBD1	TGTGCCAGCAGTGAAGAGGGGACAGGGGGCACTGAAGCTTTCTTT	CASSEEGTGGTEAFF
TRBV30	many	TRBJ1-1	.	TGTGCCTGGAGTGTACTAGGGGAAGGAGCGGAAGCTTTCTTT	CAWSVLGEGAEAFF
TRBV5-1	many	TRBJ1-2	.	TGCGCCAGCAGCTTCGGATCGGGCTATGGCTACACCTTC	CASSFGSGYGYTF
TRBV30	many	TRBJ2-7	.	TGTGCCTGGAGTGTTCTATTCTACGAGCAGTACTTC	CAWSVLFYEQYF
TRBV5-1	many	TRBJ2-7	TRBD2	TGCGCCAGCAGCCCAGTGGGACTAGCGGACTTGAGCTCCTACGAGCAGTACTTC	CASSPVGLADLSSYEQYF
TRBV19	many	TRBJ2-2	TRBD2	TGTGCCAGTAGTATACACCGGGGGGGGCGGCCCTCCCGCACCGGGGAGCTGTTTTTT	CASSIHRGGRPSRTGELFF
TRBV9	many	TRBJ1-2	TRBD1	TGTGCCAGCAGCAACCCAGGGGGCGATTTCATCTATGGCTACACCTTC	CASSNPGGDFIYGYTF
TRBV10-3	many	TRBJ2-5	TRBD2	TGTGCCATCAGTGGTAGCGGGAGTAGAGAGACCCAGTACTTC	CAISGSGSRETQYF
TRBV15	few	TRBJ2-6	.	TGTGCCACCAGCAGAGTGGGGCCAGCTGGGGCCAACGTCCTGACTTTC	CATSRVGPAGANVLTF
TRBV9	.	TRBJ1-5	TRBD1	TGTGCCAGCAGCGCGGGGACAGGGGGAGGTCAGCCCCAGCATTTT	CASSAGTGGGQPQHF
TRBV6-2/TRBV6-3	many	TRBJ2-7	.	TGTGCCAGCAGTTACCGAGGACAGCGATTGGAGCAGTACTTC	CASSYRGQRLEQYF
TRBV6-5	many	TRBJ1-2	.	TGTGCCAGCAGTTACTCGAGTATAGGGCGGGCGATTGGCTACACCTTC	CASSYSSIGRAIGYTF
TRBV11-2	many	TRBJ2-7	TRBD2	TGTGCCAGCAGCTCGGTCCCGGGACTAGCGGGCGCCCCCTACGAGCAGTACTTC	CASSSVPGLAGAPYEQYF
TRBV15	many	TRBJ1-1	.	TGTGCCACCGGATGGGGAGAGAACACTGAAGCTTTCTTT	CATGWGENTEAFF
TRBV28	.	TRBJ2-4	.	TGTGCCAGCAGGTCTAGAAGGGTGGGAGACATTCAGTACTTC	CASRSRRVGDIQYF
TRBV18	few	TRBJ1-5	.	TGTGCCAGCTCACCACAGAACAGCGCTAATCAGCCCCAGCATTTT	CASSPQNSANQPQHF
TRBV6-4	many	TRBJ1-1	.	TGTGCCAGCAGTGACTCGTGGGGCGACACTGAAGCTTTCTTT	CASSDSWGDTEAFF
TRBV18	few	TRBJ1-2	TRBD1	TGTGCCAGCCACACAGGGGACTATGGCTACACCTTC	CASHTGDYGYTF
TRBV29-1	.	TRBJ1-1	.	TGCAGCGTTTATCCAAACACTGAAGCTTTCTTT	CSVYPNTEAFF
TRBV3-1	few	TRBJ2-5	.	TGTGCCAGCAGCCAAGATTCAAGACCAGAGGAGACCCAGTACTTC	CASSQDSRPEETQYF